Shown below are 7 T cell receptor beta chains from a single sample sequenced in a study of blood T cell repertoires in COVID-19. Measured with immunoSEQ multiplex PCR; TCRdb has only the in-frame clones, and not every one. The table records more than 400,000 clones, approximately 85% of them present only once. Material for sequencing was peripheral blood. The receptors derive from a human donor in a cohort sampled during active COVID-19.

The rearrangement links TRBV19 to TRBJ1-5; 11 nucleotides line up with TRBD1. This CDR3 contains 15 residues. Germline CDR1 reads LNHDA; CDR2 reads SQIVND (reference sequence). The junction had 4 bases not matched to a gene; V was cut back by 2 bases and J by 7 bases. The CDR3 protein is CASSIPGQGDQPQHF. The CDR3 DNA sequence: TGTGCCAGTAGTATACCGGGACAGGGGGACCAGCCCCAGCATTTT.

The rearrangement joins TRBV28 to TRBJ1-2; 7 bases match TRBD1. This CDR3 has 16 residues. The V gene end was trimmed by 5 bases and the J gene end by 3 bases; junction bases not matched to a gene: 12. Germline V gene lookup returns CDR1 MDHEN and CDR2 SYDVKM. This CDR3 is CASSRTRQGAYYGYTF. In DNA form, the CDR3 reads TGTGCCAGCAGTCGAACTCGACAGGGCGCTTACTATGGCTACACCTTC.

This clone has only a few counts. The V and J genes are TRBV7-2 and TRBJ2-7; 12 nucleotides line up with TRBD1. Germline V gene sequence: CDR1 SGHTA, CDR2 FQGNSA. V trimming: 4 bases; J trimming: 6 bases; junction bases outside the gene matches: 4. The CDR3 is made up of 14 amino acids. In DNA form, the CDR3 reads TGTGCCAGCAGCTCCGGGACAGGGGGCGGCGAGCAGTACTTC. It codes for CASSSGTGGGEQYF.

The chain employs TRBV28 and TRBJ1-5, with D tentatively TRBD1 (5 bases). The CDR3 is made up of 15 amino acids. V gave up 3 bases and J gave up 4 bases, with 13 bases separating them. In germline, CDR1 is MDHEN, CDR2 SYDVKM. CDR3: CASSLVGLGNQPQHF. CDR3 bases: TGTGCCAGCAGTTTGGTGGGGCTGGGGAATCAGCCCCAGCATTTT.

The rearrangement joins TRBV10-3 to TRBJ2-3; tentative D call: TRBD1 (5 bases). V dropped 7 bases and J dropped 2 bases, with 10 bases sitting between them. Germline CDR1 and CDR2: ENHRY and SYGVKD. This CDR3 has 13 amino acids. In DNA form, the CDR3 reads TGTGCCATCATGGGCAGGGACACAGATACGCAGTATTTT. Its translation: CAIMGRDTDTQYF.

V and J are TRBV7-8 and TRBJ2-7; 7 bases agree with TRBD2. V lost 1 base to trimming and J lost 1 base; unmatched junction nucleotides: 4. The CDR3 contains 15 residues. Germline-derived CDR1 and CDR2 are SGHVS and FQNEAQ. CDR3 in DNA: TGTGCCAGCAGCTTAGTCGCTAGCGGTTCCTACGAGCAGTACTTC. This sequence encodes CASSLVASGSYEQYF. The whole variable domain, filled in from reference TRBV7-8 and TRBJ2-7, reads GAGVSQSPRYKVAKRGQDVALRCDPISGHVSLFWYQQALGQGPEFLTYFQNEAQLDKSGLPSDRFFAERPEGSVSTLKIQRTQQEDSAVYLCASSLVASGSYEQYFGPGTRLTVT.

V and J are TRBV11-1 and TRBJ2-7; 10 bases agree with TRBD1. CDR1 is SGHAT, CDR2 FQDESV, per germline (reference sequence). This CDR3 comprises 15 residues. J was trimmed by 3 bases and V by 1 base; bases with no gene match: 3. CDR3 residues: CASSLEGQGIYEQYF. CDR3 coding DNA: TGTGCCAGCAGCTTAGAGGGACAGGGGATCTACGAGCAGTACTTC.